This entry features one T cell receptor beta chain sequence. This sample is part of a study of cytomegalovirus exposure and HLA in healthy donors. Study background: Early released data comprised 75 million to 100 million unique TCRs from HLA-typed donors.

13 Jbeta primers and 60 Vbeta primers were used for the PCR. Sequencing was performed with immunoSEQ multiplex PCR; in TCRdb, only in-frame clones are kept and a portion is missing. This table has about 100,000 clones, around 81% appearing once. Germline CDR1 is SGHNT and CDR2 is YENEEA. V was clipped by 2 bases and J by 1 base, with 17 bases between them. The CDR3 sequence is 18 residues long. The receptor was isolated from an older woman in good health and CMV-seropositive. The gene calls are TRBV11-3 and TRBJ2-2, with D perhaps TRBD2 (6 bases). Source material: PBMCs. The DNA of the CDR3 is TGTGCCAGCAGCTTAACTCTTTGGCGGGAAAGGAACACCGGGGAGCTGTTTTTT. Protein: CASSLTLWRERNTGELFF.